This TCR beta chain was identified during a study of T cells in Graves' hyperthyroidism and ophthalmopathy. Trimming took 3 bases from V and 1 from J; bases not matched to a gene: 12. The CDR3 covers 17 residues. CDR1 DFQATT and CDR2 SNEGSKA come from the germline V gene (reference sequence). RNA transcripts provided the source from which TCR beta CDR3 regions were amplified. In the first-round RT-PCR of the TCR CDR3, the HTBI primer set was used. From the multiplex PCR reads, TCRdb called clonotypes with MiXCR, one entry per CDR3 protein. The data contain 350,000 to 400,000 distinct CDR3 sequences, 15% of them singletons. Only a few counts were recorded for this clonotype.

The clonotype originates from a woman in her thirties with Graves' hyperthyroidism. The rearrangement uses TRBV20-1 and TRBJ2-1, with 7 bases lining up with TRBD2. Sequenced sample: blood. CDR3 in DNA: TGCAGTGCTAGGGGGAGCGGGACTCTCATATCCTACAATGAGCAGTTCTTC. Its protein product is CSARGSGTLISYNEQFF.